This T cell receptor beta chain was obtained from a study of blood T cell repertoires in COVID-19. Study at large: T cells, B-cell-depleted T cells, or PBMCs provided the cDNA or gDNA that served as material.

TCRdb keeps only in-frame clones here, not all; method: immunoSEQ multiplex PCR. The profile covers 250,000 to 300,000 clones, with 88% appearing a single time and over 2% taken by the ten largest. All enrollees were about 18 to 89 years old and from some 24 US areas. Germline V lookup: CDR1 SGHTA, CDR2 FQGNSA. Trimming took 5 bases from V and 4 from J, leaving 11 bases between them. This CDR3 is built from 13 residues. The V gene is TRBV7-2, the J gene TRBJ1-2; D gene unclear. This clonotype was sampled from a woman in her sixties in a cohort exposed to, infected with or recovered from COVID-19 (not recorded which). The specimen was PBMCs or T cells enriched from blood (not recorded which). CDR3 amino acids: CASSPLAAYGYTF. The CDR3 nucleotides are TGTGCCAGCAGCCCCCTGGCCGCCTATGGCTACACCTTC. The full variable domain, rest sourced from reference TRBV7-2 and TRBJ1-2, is GAGVSQSPSNKVTEKGKDVELRCDPISGHTALYWYRQSLGQGLEFLIYFQGNSAPDKSGLPSDRFSAERTGGSVSTLTIQRTQQEDSAVYLCASSPLAAYGYTFGSGTRLTVV.